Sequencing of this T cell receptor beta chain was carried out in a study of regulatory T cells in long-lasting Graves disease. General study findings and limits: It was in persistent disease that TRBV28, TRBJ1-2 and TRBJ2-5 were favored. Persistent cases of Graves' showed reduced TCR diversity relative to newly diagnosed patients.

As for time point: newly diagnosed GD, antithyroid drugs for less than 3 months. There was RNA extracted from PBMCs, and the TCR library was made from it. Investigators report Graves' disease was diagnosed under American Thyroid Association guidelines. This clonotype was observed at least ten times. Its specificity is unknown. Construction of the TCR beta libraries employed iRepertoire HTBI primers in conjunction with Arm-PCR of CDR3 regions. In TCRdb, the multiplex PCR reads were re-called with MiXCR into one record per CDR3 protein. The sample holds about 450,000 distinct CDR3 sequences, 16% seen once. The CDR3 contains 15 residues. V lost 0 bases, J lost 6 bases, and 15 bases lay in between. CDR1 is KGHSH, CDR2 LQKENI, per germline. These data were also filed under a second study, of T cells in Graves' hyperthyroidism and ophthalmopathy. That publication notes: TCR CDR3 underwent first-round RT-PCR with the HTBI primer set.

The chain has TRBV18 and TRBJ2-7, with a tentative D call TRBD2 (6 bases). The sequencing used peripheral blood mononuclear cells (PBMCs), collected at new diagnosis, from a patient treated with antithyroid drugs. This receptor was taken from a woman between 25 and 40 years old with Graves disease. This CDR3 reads CASSPPWSSGAEQYF. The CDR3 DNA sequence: TGTGCCAGCTCACCACCGTGGAGTTCGGGAGCCGAGCAGTACTTC.